The 20 T cell receptor beta chains below were found in one sample sequenced in a study of regulatory and conventional T cells in RAG deficiency. Measured with immunoSEQ multiplex PCR; TCRdb has only the in-frame clones, and not every one. This sample carries about 2,600 clones, 70% to 85% of them seen once, and the ten largest clones take about 5%. Genomic DNA came from blood conventional CD4+ T cells gated CD25-low CD127-high. The sequenced material came from CD4+ effector T cells sorted from blood. The receptor source for this set is a human donor with RAG deficiency presenting as severe combined immunodeficiency.

This clone was counted between two and nine times. This chain links TRBV6-6 with TRBJ2-7; 11 bases are shared with TRBD1. Germline V gives CDR1 MNHNY, CDR2 SVGAGI (reference sequence). J lost 3 bases, V lost 3 bases, and 4 bases had no gene match. The length of the CDR3 is 15 residues. The DNA of the CDR3 is TGTGCCAGCAGTTATCCCGGGACAGGGGGCTACGAGCAGTACTTC. It specifies CASSYPGTGGYEQYF.

V gene TRBV27 combines with J gene TRBJ1-5; 12 nucleotides match TRBD1. This CDR3 region has 14 residues. Losses at the gene ends were 6 bases for V and 9 bases for J; bases not matched to a gene: 6. Germline V gene sequence: CDR1 MNHEY, CDR2 SMNVEV (reference sequence). Written as DNA, the CDR3 is TGTGCCAGCAGGGGACAGGGGGCAGGTTTGCCCCAGCATTTT. It encodes CASRGQGAGLPQHF.

The rearrangement joins TRBV7-9 to TRBJ2-5; either TRBD1 or TRBD2 may supply D (5 bases each). V dropped 2 bases and J dropped 2 bases, with 9 bases sitting between them. Germline CDR1 and CDR2: SEHNR and FQNEAQ (reference sequence). The CDR3 totals 14 residues. This CDR3 reads CASSLPGPQETQYF. The DNA of the CDR3 is TGTGCCAGCAGCTTACCGGGACCTCAAGAGACCCAGTACTTC. The whole variable domain, filled in from reference TRBV7-9 and TRBJ2-5, reads DTGVSQNPRHKITKRGQNVTFRCDPISEHNRLYWYRQTLGQGPEFLTYFQNEAQLEKSRLLSDRFSAERPKGSFSTLEIQRTEQGDSAMYLCASSLPGPQETQYFGPGTRLLVL.

This chain uses TRBV15 with TRBJ2-5; 7 nucleotides line up with TRBD1. Germline lookup yields CDR1 LNHNV and CDR2 YYDKDF (reference sequence). The V segment lost 6 bases and the J segment 3 bases; nucleotides outside the gene matches: 10. The CDR3 length is 15 residues. DNA of the CDR3: TGTGCCACCAGGCCGAGAGGGACAGTAGAAGAGACCCAGTACTTC. Its protein is CATRPRGTVEETQYF. The variable domain in full, with the rest retrieved from reference TRBV15 and TRBJ2-5, is DAMVIQNPRYQVTQFGKPVTLSCSQTLNHNVMYWYQQKSSQAPKLLFHYYDKDFNNEADTPDNFQSRRPNTSFCFLDIRSPGLGDTAMYLCATRPRGTVEETQYFGPGTRLLVL.

The chain carries TRBV5-4 and TRBJ2-2, with D unclear. Germline CDR1 reads SGHNT; CDR2 reads YYREEE (reference sequence). This CDR3 has 14 amino acids. Trimming removed 0 bases at V and 0 bases at J, with 3 bases between. CDR3 sequence: CASSLESNTGELFF. The CDR3 nucleotides are TGTGCCAGCAGCTTGGAGTCGAACACCGGGGAGCTGTTTTTT.

The chain recombines TRBV6-5 with TRBJ2-7; D is undetermined. V shed 2 bases and J shed 5 bases, with 10 bases lying between them. The CDR3 contains 13 residues. Germline values: CDR1 MNHEY, CDR2 SVGAGI. Here the CDR3 reads CASSYRVGNEQYF. The DNA of the CDR3 is TGTGCCAGCAGTTACAGGGTTGGGAACGAGCAGTACTTC.

The rearrangement joins TRBV28 to TRBJ2-5; D is possibly TRBD2 (5 bases). The DNA end lines up better with TRBJ2-7; the J call may be wrong. Germline V CDR1 and CDR2: MDHEN, SYDVKM. The CDR3 extends over 14 amino acids. CDR3 amino acids: CASRGSPRSYEQYF. The DNA for the CDR3 is TGTGCCAGCAGGGGGAGTCCCAGGTCCTACGAGCAGTACTTC.

The gene calls are TRBV29-1 and TRBJ2-3; D remains ambiguous. Trimming stripped 1 base from V and 2 bases from J, with 4 bases between. The CDR3 sequence is 12 residues long. Germline assignment: CDR1 SQVTM and CDR2 ANQGSEA. CDR3: CSVEVHTDTQYF. CDR3 nucleotide sequence: TGCAGCGTTGAAGTGCACACAGATACGCAGTATTTT.

The chain couples TRBV7-2 to TRBJ2-3; D gene ambiguous. V was shortened by 8 bases and J by 4 bases, with 10 bases between the two germline ends. Germline V gene lookup returns CDR1 SGHTA and CDR2 FQGNSA. The CDR3 contains 12 residues. DNA for the CDR3: TGTGCCAGCCGCCTCATTTCAGATACGCAGTATTTT. Its protein is CASRLISDTQYF.

The chain carries TRBV9 and TRBJ2-1; D remains ambiguous. Trimming shortened V by 0 bases and J by 0 bases, and 10 bases separated the two germline ends. CDR3 length equals 16 residues. The germline V gene has CDR1 SGDLS and CDR2 YYNGEE. The CDR3, as DNA: TGTGCCAGCAGCGTAGAGGCCCGGAGCTCCTACAATGAGCAGTTCTTC. Its protein is CASSVEARSSYNEQFF.

The DNA of the CDR3 is TGTGCCAGCAGCTTGGCCGGGGTAGAGACCCAGTACTTC. Protein sequence: CASSLAGVETQYF. The genes are TRBV4-2 and TRBJ2-5, with D perhaps matching TRBD2 (5 bases). Germline loops: CDR1 LGHNA, CDR2 YNFKEQ. V was cut by 5 bases and J by 4 bases, with 11 bases left in between. The CDR3 contains 13 residues.

The rearrangement joins TRBV11-2 to TRBJ2-1; the D is unclear. This CDR3 is 12 amino acids long. V dropped 8 bases and J dropped 7 bases, with 12 bases sitting between them. Germline V gene sequence: CDR1 SGHAT, CDR2 FQNNGV. The CDR3 DNA is TGTGCCAGCTCCCCGGTCGGGAATGAGCAGTTCTTC. Residues: CASSPVGNEQFF. Variable domain in full (rest from reference TRBV11-2 and TRBJ2-1): EAGVAQSPRYKIIEKRQSVAFWCNPISGHATLYWYQQILGQGPKLLIQFQNNGVVDDSQLPKDRFSAERLKGVDSTLKIQPAKLEDSAVYLCASSPVGNEQFFGPGTRLTVL.

The chain recombines TRBV28 with TRBJ1-1, with no clear D. The CDR3 is 12 amino acids. Trimming took off 7 bases at V and 6 bases at J, with 12 bases between the two ends. Germline lookup yields CDR1 MDHEN and CDR2 SYDVKM. The CDR3 loop reads CASNLSGAEAFF. CDR3 sequence (DNA): TGTGCCAGCAACCTCTCTGGTGCTGAAGCTTTCTTT.

The genes are TRBV7-2 and TRBJ2-7; D perhaps matches TRBD2 (5 bases). From germline, CDR1 is SGHTA and CDR2 FQGNSA. This CDR3 contains 14 residues. The V and J ends lost 1 base and 3 bases respectively, with 10 bases between them. The CDR3 DNA reads TGTGCCAGCAGCTTAGACCCGGGAAACTACGAGCAGTACTTC. Amino acid sequence: CASSLDPGNYEQYF.

The V gene is TRBV5-1, the J gene TRBJ2-7, with 7 bases identical to TRBD1. CDR1 SGHRS and CDR2 YFSETQ come from the germline V gene. V was clipped by 2 bases and J by 3 bases; unmatched bases: 2. This CDR3 has 13 residues. CDR3: CASSLTGDYEQYF. CDR3 bases: TGCGCCAGCAGCTTAACAGGGGACTACGAGCAGTACTTC.

The gene calls are TRBV11-3 and TRBJ2-3; 10 bases fit TRBD1. Per the germline V gene, CDR1 is SGHNT and CDR2 is YENEEA. The CDR3 length is 15 residues. V gave up 4 bases and J gave up 4 bases; unmatched junction bases: 5. CDR3 sequence reads: CASSSDRGRPDTQYF. CDR3 DNA: TGTGCCAGCAGCTCCGACAGGGGGCGCCCAGATACGCAGTATTTT.

The table lists this clone with a count of one. The rearrangement uses TRBV20-1 and TRBJ1-2; D is ambiguous. CDR1 and CDR2 (germline): DFQATT, SNEGSKA (reference sequence). The CDR3 is 11 amino acids. V was shortened by 2 bases and J by 2 bases, with 3 bases between the two germline ends. The CDR3 reads CSARQNYGYTF. DNA of the CDR3: TGCAGTGCTAGACAAAACTATGGCTACACCTTC.

V gene TRBV12-5 combines with J gene TRBJ1-1; maybe TRBD1 (5 bases). The V and J ends lost 4 bases and 0 bases respectively, with 24 bases between them. Germline CDR1 and CDR2: LGHNT and FRNRAP. CDR3 length: 19 residues. Written as DNA, the CDR3 is TGTGCTAGTGGTTCGAACCGGGACGGGATATCGAGCGTGAACACTGAAGCTTTCTTT. It yields the protein CASGSNRDGISSVNTEAFF.

The chain's CDR3 is CASSRQGGTPLHF. CDR3 coding DNA: TGTGCCAGCAGCCGACAGGGCGGCACACCCCTCCACTTT. This sequence joins TRBV11-2 and TRBJ1-6; 7 bases align to TRBD1. CDR3 length: 13 amino acids. Germline V gene lookup returns CDR1 SGHAT and CDR2 FQNNGV. V trimming: 5 bases; J trimming: 11 bases; junction bases outside the gene matches: 6.

The V call is TRBV27, the J call TRBJ2-7, with D maybe TRBD2 (5 bases). V was shortened by 5 bases and J by 3 bases, with 14 bases between the two germline ends. The CDR3 runs 14 residues. From germline, CDR1 is MNHEY and CDR2 SMNVEV (reference sequence). The CDR3 here is CASSRHGNLYEQYF. In DNA form, the CDR3 reads TGTGCCAGCAGTCGCCACGGGAATCTCTACGAGCAGTACTTC.